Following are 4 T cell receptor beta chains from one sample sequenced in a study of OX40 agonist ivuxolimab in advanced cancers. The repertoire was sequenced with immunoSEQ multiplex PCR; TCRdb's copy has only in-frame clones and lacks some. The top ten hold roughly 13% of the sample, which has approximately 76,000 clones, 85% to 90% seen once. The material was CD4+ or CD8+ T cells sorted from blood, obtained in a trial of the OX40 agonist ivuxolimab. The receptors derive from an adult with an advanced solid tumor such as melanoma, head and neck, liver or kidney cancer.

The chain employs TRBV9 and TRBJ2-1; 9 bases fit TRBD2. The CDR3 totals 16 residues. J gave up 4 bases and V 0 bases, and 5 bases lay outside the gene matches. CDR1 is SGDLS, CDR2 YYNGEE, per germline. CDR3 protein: CASSVGREGPYNEQFF. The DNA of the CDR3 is TGTGCCAGCAGCGTAGGGCGGGAGGGCCCGTACAATGAGCAGTTCTTC.

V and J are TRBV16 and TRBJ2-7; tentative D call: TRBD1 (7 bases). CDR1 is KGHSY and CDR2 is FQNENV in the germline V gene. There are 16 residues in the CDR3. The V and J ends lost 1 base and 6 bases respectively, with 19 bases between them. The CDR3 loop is CASSQLAETGWFEQYF. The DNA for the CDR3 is TGTGCCAGCAGCCAATTAGCGGAGACAGGGTGGTTCGAGCAGTACTTC. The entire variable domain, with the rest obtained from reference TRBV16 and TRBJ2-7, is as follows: GEEVAQTPKHLVRGEGQKAKLYCAPIKGHSYVFWYQQVLKNEFKFLISFQNENVFDETGMPKERFSAKCLPNSPCSLEIQATKLEDSAVYFCASSQLAETGWFEQYFGPGTRLTVT.

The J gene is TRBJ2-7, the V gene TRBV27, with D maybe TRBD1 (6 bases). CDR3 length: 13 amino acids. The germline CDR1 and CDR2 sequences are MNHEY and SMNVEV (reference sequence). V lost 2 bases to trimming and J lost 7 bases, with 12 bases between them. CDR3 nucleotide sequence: TGTGCCAGCAGTTTAATGGGGGCTGAGGAGCAGTACTTC. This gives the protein CASSLMGAEEQYF.

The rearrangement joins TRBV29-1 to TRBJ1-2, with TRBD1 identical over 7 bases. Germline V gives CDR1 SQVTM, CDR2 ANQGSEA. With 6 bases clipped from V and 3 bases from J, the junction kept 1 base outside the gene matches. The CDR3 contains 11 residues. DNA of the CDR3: TGCAGCGTCGACAGGGACTATGGCTACACCTTC. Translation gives CSVDRDYGYTF.